The entry below describes one TCR beta chain. Its antigen is as yet unknown. The method was immunoSEQ multiplex PCR; TCRdb's version includes in-frame clones alone and lacks a portion of them. The profile shows approximately 700,000 clones, about 80% of them singletons. Investigators divided CD4+ cells into CD45RA+ naive and CD45RA-negative memory subsets. The data stem from a study of shared clonotypes between healthy human individuals. Study-level points and caveats: In the sorted subsets, rarefaction showed sequencing was incomplete despite large depth.

Trimming removed 2 bases from V and 0 bases from J, with 9 bases in between. This CDR3 has 15 residues. The germline V gene has CDR1 SGHDT and CDR2 YYEEEE. The sequence was collected from a woman under 40 in good health. The specimen was memory CD4+ T cells sorted from blood. Subset given: CD45RA-negative fraction. V and J are TRBV5-6 and TRBJ1-3; D uncertain. As DNA, the CDR3 is TGTGCCAGCAGCTTCAGACGAGACTCTGGAAACACCATATATTTT. Protein product: CASSFRRDSGNTIYF.